These 26 T cell receptor beta chains were sequenced from one sample in a study of breast tumors, draining lymph nodes, adjacent tissues. TCRdb passed the multiplex PCR reads through MiXCR, listing each CDR3 protein once. Among about 24,000 distinct CDR3 sequences listed, roughly three quarters were seen once. Sequencing input: tumor-adjacent breast tissue. The receptors come from a female donor with breast cancer. Some clones in this sample may be carry-over from other donors' samples.

V and J are TRBV14 and TRBJ2-7; possible D gene TRBD1, 5 bases. This CDR3 spans 15 amino acids. Germline CDR1 is SGHDN and CDR2 is FVKESK. Trimming left V 1 base short and J 5 bases short, with 15 bases between. Here the CDR3 reads CASSQVAHRFHEQYF. CDR3 in DNA: TGTGCCAGCAGCCAAGTGGCTCACAGGTTCCACGAGCAGTACTTC.

This clonotype has a count of ten or more. CDR3 sequence: CASSLSVSGDGEKLFF. In DNA form, the CDR3 reads TGTGCCAGCAGCTTGTCTGTATCTGGAGACGGCGAAAAACTGTTTTTT. This rearrangement joins TRBV5-8 to TRBJ1-4; D remains unclear. CDR3 size: 16 residues. The germline gives CDR1 SGHTS, CDR2 YDEGEE. V lost 1 base and J 8 bases, leaving 18 bases between the germline ends. Full variable domain (rest looked up from reference TRBV5-8 and TRBJ1-4): EAGVTQSPTHLIKTRGQQATLRCSPISGHTSVYWYQQALGLGLQFLLWYDEGEERNRGNFPPRFSGRQFPNYSSELNVNALELEDSALYLCASSLSVSGDGEKLFFGSGTQLSVL.

The V call is TRBV12-3 or TRBV12-4, the J call TRBJ2-2; TRBD2 matches 8 bases. Trimming removed 6 bases from V and 1 base from J; junction bases left unmatched: 4. The CDR3 contains 15 residues. The CDR3 DNA reads TGTGCCAGCAGACCGAGCGGGAGGAACACCGGGGAGCTGTTTTTT. Protein sequence: CASRPSGRNTGELFF.

The rearrangement uses TRBV10-3 and TRBJ2-2; D might be TRBD1 (6 bases). Trimming stripped 5 bases from V and 1 base from J, with 11 bases between. There are 15 residues in the CDR3. Germline V CDR1 and CDR2: ENHRY, SYGVKD. This CDR3 reads CAISPGHMNTGELFF. For the CDR3, the DNA is TGTGCCATCAGTCCGGGACACATGAACACCGGGGAGCTGTTTTTT.

The chain links TRBV5-6 to TRBJ2-1; the match to TRBD2 covers 14 bases. Germline V CDR1 and CDR2: SGHDT, YYEEEE. The CDR3 spans 15 residues. V gave up 4 bases and J gave up 7 bases; unmatched junction bases: 4. The CDR3 DNA reads TGTGCCAGCAGCGCGGGACTAGCGGGAGATAATGAGCAGTTCTTC. Amino acid sequence: CASSAGLAGDNEQFF.

The chain combines TRBV20-1 with TRBJ2-7; 12 bases are shared with TRBD2. V lost 3 bases to trimming and J lost 3 bases; unmatched junction nucleotides: 6. This CDR3 contains 15 residues. The germline V gene encodes CDR1 DFQATT and CDR2 SNEGSKA (reference sequence). CDR3 amino acids: CSARAPTSGGYEQYF. CDR3 bases: TGCAGTGCTAGGGCTCCGACTAGCGGGGGCTACGAGCAGTACTTC.

The sample holds a few counts of this clonotype. The rearrangement links TRBV20-1 to TRBJ2-3; 8 nucleotides line up with TRBD2. Germline V gene sequence: CDR1 DFQATT, CDR2 SNEGSKA (reference sequence). With 4 bases clipped from V and 6 bases from J, the junction kept 12 bases outside the gene matches. The CDR3 runs to 15 residues. The CDR3 spells CSATLAAFRPDTQYF. CDR3 coding DNA: TGCAGTGCTACACTAGCGGCTTTTCGACCGGATACGCAGTATTTT.

The chain carries TRBV20-1 and TRBJ1-2; D possibly corresponds to TRBD1 (6 bases). This CDR3 has 15 residues. V shed 3 bases and J shed 2 bases, with 16 bases lying between them. The germline V gene has CDR1 DFQATT and CDR2 SNEGSKA (reference sequence). The CDR3: CSARNSQRGNYGYTF. In nucleotides, the CDR3 is TGCAGTGCTAGGAACAGCCAGAGGGGGAACTATGGCTACACCTTC.

In its sample, this clonotype is medium-sized. This sequence joins TRBV20-1 and TRBJ1-2, with 10 bases identical to TRBD1. The trim removed 3 bases at V and 4 bases at J, leaving 8 bases unmatched. The length of the CDR3 is 15 residues. Germline loops: CDR1 DFQATT, CDR2 SNEGSKA (reference sequence). The DNA of the CDR3 is TGCAGTGCTAGCCGTGTCGGGGACAGGGGCTATGGCTACACCTTC. Residues: CSASRVGDRGYGYTF.

There are a few counts of this clonotype. V usage is TRBV2 and J usage is TRBJ1-2; D gene unclear. This CDR3 is built from 13 residues. The germline CDR1 and CDR2 sequences are SNHLY and FYNNEI. V lost 4 bases, J lost 5 bases, and 11 bases lay in between. The chain's CDR3 is CASSGGSGYGYTF. The CDR3 bases are TGTGCCAGCAGTGGAGGCAGCGGATATGGCTACACCTTC.

The gene calls are TRBV2 and TRBJ2-5, with no clear D. CDR3 length equals 11 residues. V dropped 7 bases and J dropped 9 bases, with 12 bases sitting between them. Germline CDR1 and CDR2: SNHLY and FYNNEI. The DNA for the CDR3 is TGTGCCAGCATGGAGCGTGGGGCCCAGTACTTC. It translates to CASMERGAQYF.

This sequence joins TRBV11-3 and TRBJ2-1; D perhaps matches TRBD1 (7 bases). The length of the CDR3 is 16 residues. Trimming took 0 bases from V and 7 from J, leaving 16 bases between them. Looked up from germline, CDR1 is SGHNT and CDR2 is YENEEA. This CDR3 is CASSLEGGGRRNEQFF. The CDR3 DNA reads TGTGCCAGCAGCTTAGAAGGAGGGGGCCGCAGAAATGAGCAGTTCTTC.

The rearrangement uses TRBV7-9 and TRBJ1-3, with no clear D. Germline CDR1 is SEHNR and CDR2 is FQNEAQ (reference sequence). This CDR3 has 15 residues. V dropped 5 bases and J dropped 6 bases, with 17 bases sitting between them. The CDR3 DNA sequence: TGTGCCAGCAGCCTGGGCACGTGGGGTTCAAACACCATATATTTT. Amino acid sequence: CASSLGTWGSNTIYF.

The rearrangement uses TRBV9 and TRBJ2-3; the D gene could be TRBD1 or TRBD2 (5 bases each). Germline CDR1 and CDR2: SGDLS and YYNGEE. The CDR3 totals 16 residues. The V end was cut by 1 base, the J end by 1 base, with 13 bases between. CDR3 bases: TGTGCCAGCAGCGTACAAGAGGGGTCAGGCACAGATACGCAGTATTTT. It yields the protein CASSVQEGSGTDTQYF.

This sequence joins TRBV12-3 or TRBV12-4 and TRBJ2-7; a weak D match, TRBD1 (6 bases). V lost 6 bases and J 5 bases, leaving 14 bases between the germline ends. CDR3 size: 13 residues. The CDR3 spells CASSPRDTHEQYF. The DNA for the CDR3 is TGTGCCAGCAGCCCCCGGGACACCCACGAGCAGTACTTC.

J is TRBJ2-2 and V is TRBV4-1; 7 positions agree with TRBD2. CDR1 is MGHRA and CDR2 is YSYEKL in the germline V gene. The CDR3 covers 17 residues. V lost 3 bases, J lost 4 bases, and 11 bases stayed unmatched. The CDR3 sequence is CASSQTTSQISTGELFF. The CDR3 region has the DNA TGCGCCAGCAGCCAGACGACTAGCCAAATAAGCACCGGGGAGCTGTTTTTT.

V gene TRBV2 combines with J gene TRBJ1-5, with 7 bases fitting TRBD1. Per the germline V gene, CDR1 is SNHLY and CDR2 is FYNNEI. With V trimmed by 4 bases and J by 6 bases, 6 bases remained unmatched. There are 14 residues in the CDR3. The CDR3 DNA sequence: TGTGCCAGCAGTGGATCAGGGGGGGGTCAGCCCCAGCATTTT. This translates into CASSGSGGGQPQHF.

The genes are TRBV10-2 and TRBJ2-5; 7 bases match TRBD2. There are 14 residues in the CDR3. V shed 7 bases and J 2 bases; nucleotides not matched to a gene: 7. Germline V gives CDR1 WSHSY, CDR2 SAAADI. CDR3 nucleotides: TGCGCCAGCAAAAAAGCGGGACCGCAAGAGACCCAGTACTTC. Its translation is CASKKAGPQETQYF.

This clonotype was recorded at least ten times. CDR3 loop: CASRGIGETQYF. The DNA for the CDR3 is TGTGCCAGCAGGGGGATTGGGGAGACCCAGTACTTC. The chain recombines TRBV6-2 or TRBV6-3 with TRBJ2-5; D gene uncertain. There are 12 residues in the CDR3. Between the trimmed V and J ends, which lost 6 bases and 5 bases, there was a span of 10 bases. Germline V gives CDR1 MNHEY, CDR2 SVGEGT.

V and J are TRBV20-1 and TRBJ2-7, with D maybe TRBD1 (5 bases). The CDR3 extends over 12 amino acids. Trimming took off 1 base at V and 5 bases at J, with 9 bases between the two ends. The germline CDR1 and CDR2 sequences are DFQATT and SNEGSKA (reference sequence). This chain's CDR3 is CSARAWGNEQYF. DNA for the CDR3: TGCAGTGCTAGAGCCTGGGGCAACGAGCAGTACTTC.

The chain links TRBV7-6 to TRBJ2-2; D ambiguous. The CDR3 consists of 14 residues. V was clipped by 4 bases and J by 0 bases, with 6 bases between them. The germline V gene encodes CDR1 SGHVS and CDR2 FNYEAQ. This chain's CDR3 is CASSSISNTGELFF. The CDR3 bases are TGTGCCAGCAGCTCGATTTCGAACACCGGGGAGCTGTTTTTT. The complete variable domain, with remaining parts taken from reference TRBV7-6 and TRBJ2-2, reads GAGVSQSPRYKVTKRGQDVALRCDPISGHVSLYWYRQALGQGPEFLTYFNYEAQQDKSGLPNDRFSAERPEGSISTLTIQRTEQRDSAMYRCASSSISNTGELFFGEGSRLTVL.

The J gene is TRBJ2-3, the V gene TRBV7-9; the match to TRBD2 covers 8 bases. Per the germline V gene, CDR1 is SEHNR and CDR2 is FQNEAQ (reference sequence). There are 18 residues in the CDR3. V shed 3 bases, J shed 6 bases, and the junction held 17 bases outside the gene matches. In DNA, the CDR3 is TGTGCCAGCAGCTTCGGGGAATTTATCAGCGGGGGCATCGATACGCAGTATTTT. Protein sequence: CASSFGEFISGGIDTQYF.

The chain joins TRBV29-1 to TRBJ2-7; D not resolved. Germline CDR1 and CDR2: SQVTM and ANQGSEA. This CDR3 comprises 12 residues. Trimming left V 7 bases short and J 5 bases short, with 15 bases between. CDR3 region: CSGRFLGNEQYF. In DNA form, the CDR3 reads TGCAGCGGAAGGTTCCTAGGGAACGAGCAGTACTTC.

This clonotype was picked up one time. The chain couples TRBV12-3 or TRBV12-4 to TRBJ1-2, with 9 bases matching TRBD1. The CDR3 has 15 residues. The junction had 7 bases not matched to a gene; V was cut back by 6 bases and J by 2 bases. This CDR3 is CASSSGTGRNYGYTF. For the CDR3, the DNA is TGTGCCAGCAGCTCGGGGACAGGGAGGAACTATGGCTACACCTTC.

The chain uses TRBV9 and TRBJ2-5, with D perhaps TRBD2 (6 bases). V lost 0 bases, J lost 1 base, and 13 bases lay in between. Germline V lookup: CDR1 SGDLS, CDR2 YYNGEE. This CDR3 has 16 residues. CDR3 DNA: TGTGCCAGCAGCGTAGGGGGAGGACGGACCCAAGAGACCCAGTACTTC. It translates to CASSVGGGRTQETQYF.

This clonotype was counted at least ten times. This rearrangement joins TRBV18 to TRBJ2-7; D ambiguous. V gave up 1 base and J gave up 0 bases, with 7 bases separating them. Looked up from germline, CDR1 is KGHSH and CDR2 is LQKENI. This CDR3 has 14 amino acids. CDR3 DNA: TGTGCCAGCTCACCACGGCAGAGCTCCTACGAGCAGTACTTC. Amino acid sequence: CASSPRQSSYEQYF.